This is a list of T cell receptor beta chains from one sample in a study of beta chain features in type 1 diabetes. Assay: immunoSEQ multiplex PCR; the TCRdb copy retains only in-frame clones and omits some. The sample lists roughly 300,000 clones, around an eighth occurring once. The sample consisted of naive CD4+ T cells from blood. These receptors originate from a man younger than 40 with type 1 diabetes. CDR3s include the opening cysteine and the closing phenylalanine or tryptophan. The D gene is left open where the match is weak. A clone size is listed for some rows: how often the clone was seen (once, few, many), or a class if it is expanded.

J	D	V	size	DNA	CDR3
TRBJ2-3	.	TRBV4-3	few	TGCGCCAGCAGCCAGTGGAGCGGACTCACAGATACGCAGTATTTT	CASSQWSGLTDTQYF
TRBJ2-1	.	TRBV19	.	TGTGCCAGTAGTATTCTGGGGGCTGGGCAGTTCTTC	CASSILGAGQFF
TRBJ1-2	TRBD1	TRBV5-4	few	TGTGCCAGCAGCTTGCCGGGACAGGGGAACTATGGCTACACCTTC	CASSLPGQGNYGYTF
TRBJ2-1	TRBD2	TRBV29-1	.	TGCAGCGTTGTCCGGACTAGCGGGACTGGTGAGCAGTTCTTC	CSVVRTSGTGEQFF
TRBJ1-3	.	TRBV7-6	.	TGTGCCAGCAGCCAAACTCGGGGAAACACCATATATTTT	CASSQTRGNTIYF
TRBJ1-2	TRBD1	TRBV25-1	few	TGTGCCAGCAGTGAAGGGGGACAGCCCTATGGCTACACCTTC	CASSEGGQPYGYTF
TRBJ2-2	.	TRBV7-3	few	TGTGCCAGCCGTGGCGGCGGCAACACCGGGGAGCTGTTTTTT	CASRGGGNTGELFF
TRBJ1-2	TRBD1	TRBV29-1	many	TGCAGCGCCCCGGGACAGGGACATGGCTACACCTTC	CSAPGQGHGYTF
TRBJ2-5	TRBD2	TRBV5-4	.	TGTGCCAGCAGCTTACGACTAGCGGGAGAAGAGACCCAGTACTTC	CASSLRLAGEETQYF
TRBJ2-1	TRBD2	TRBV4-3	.	TGCGCCAGCAGCCAAGAATGGACTAGCGGGATTCTTTGGGATGAGCAGTTCTTC	CASSQEWTSGILWDEQFF
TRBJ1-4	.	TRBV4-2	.	TGTGCCAGCAGCCAAGGACAGGAGCTAGAAAAACTGTTTTTT	CASSQGQELEKLFF
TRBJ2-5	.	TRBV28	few	TGTGCCAGCAGTGGCCCGGGGGGCGCGGTAGGGACCCAGTACTTC	CASSGPGGAVGTQYF
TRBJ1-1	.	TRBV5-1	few	TGCGCCAGCAGCTCTGGACAGCCGAACACTGAAGCTTTCTTT	CASSSGQPNTEAFF
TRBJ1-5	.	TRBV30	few	TGTGCCTGGAGTGAAGGGGCCTCCGGTCAGCCCCAGCATTTT	CAWSEGASGQPQHF
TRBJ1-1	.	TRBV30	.	TGTGCCTGGAGTGTCCGGGGGGGCACTGAAGCTTTCTTT	CAWSVRGGTEAFF
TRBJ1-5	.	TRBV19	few	TGTGCCAGTAGTACGTGGGCGGAGGATCAGCCCCAGCATTTT	CASSTWAEDQPQHF
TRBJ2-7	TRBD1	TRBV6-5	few	TGTGCCAGCAGTTACTCTACAGGGGGGTACGAGCAGTACTTC	CASSYSTGGYEQYF
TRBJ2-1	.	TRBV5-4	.	TGTGCCAGCAGCACGGACAGCGGTTACAATGAGCAGTTCTTC	CASSTDSGYNEQFF
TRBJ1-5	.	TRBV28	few	TGTGCCAGCAGTTTGCCGCTGGGCAGTCAGCCCCAGCATTTT	CASSLPLGSQPQHF
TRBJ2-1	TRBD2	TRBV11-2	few	TGTGCCAGCAGCTTCTTGTCGTCTAGCGGAGCCAATGAGCAGTTCTTC	CASSFLSSSGANEQFF
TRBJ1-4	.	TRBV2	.	TGTGCCAGCAGACAAACTGAAAAACTGTTTTTT	CASRQTEKLFF
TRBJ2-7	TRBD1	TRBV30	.	TGTGCCTGGAGTGTAGGGACAGGGTCCTACGAGCAGTACTTC	CAWSVGTGSYEQYF
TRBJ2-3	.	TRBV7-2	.	TGTGCCAGCAGCCCTTATGTCTCAGGCACAGATACGCAGTATTTT	CASSPYVSGTDTQYF
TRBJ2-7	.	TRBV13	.	TGTGCCAGCAGCTTAGGCGGCAGGGGTTACGAGCAGTACTTC	CASSLGGRGYEQYF
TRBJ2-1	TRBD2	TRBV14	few	TGTGCCAGCAGCCTTTTGGGGTCTAGCGGCTACAATGAGCAGTTCTTC	CASSLLGSSGYNEQFF
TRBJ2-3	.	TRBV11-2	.	TGTGCCAGCAGCATTCGTCGGGTTCGCACAGATACGCAGTATTTT	CASSIRRVRTDTQYF
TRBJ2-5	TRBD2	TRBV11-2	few	TGTGCCAGCAGCCTCTTGACTAGCGGGAGGCAGGAGACCCAGTACTTC	CASSLLTSGRQETQYF
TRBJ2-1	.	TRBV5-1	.	TGCGCCAGCAGCTTGAATTCCGCGGCGGGTGAGCAGTTCTTC	CASSLNSAAGEQFF
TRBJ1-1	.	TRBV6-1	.	TGTGCCAGCAGGAGGTCGGTGGTCGAAACTGAAGCTTTCTTT	CASRRSVVETEAFF
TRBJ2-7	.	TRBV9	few	TGTGCCAGCAGCGTAGGGGAGGGACACTACGAGCAGTACTTC	CASSVGEGHYEQYF
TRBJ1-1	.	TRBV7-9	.	TGTGCCAGCAGCTTAGGGGTACAACGGGTGTCTGAAGCTTTCTTT	CASSLGVQRVSEAFF
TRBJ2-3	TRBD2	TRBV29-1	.	TGCAGCGGGATGACTAGCGGGAGGCCAGATACGCAGTATTTT	CSGMTSGRPDTQYF
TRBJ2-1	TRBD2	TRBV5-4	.	TGTGCCAGCAGCTTAGCGGGAGGGGGATACAATGAGCAGTTCTTC	CASSLAGGGYNEQFF
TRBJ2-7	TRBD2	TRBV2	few	TGTGCCACCGAGCGGGAGACGATCGGCGAGCAGTACTTC	CATERETIGEQYF
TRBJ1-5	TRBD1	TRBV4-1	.	TGCGCCAGCAGCCCTCTCAGTACAGGGGGGAATCAGCCCCAGCATTTT	CASSPLSTGGNQPQHF
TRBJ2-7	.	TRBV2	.	TGTGCCAGCAGACAGGGTAACTTCTACGAGCAGTACTTC	CASRQGNFYEQYF
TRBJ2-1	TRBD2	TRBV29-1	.	TGCACCGGGACTAGCGGGACCCATGAGCAGTTCTTC	CTGTSGTHEQFF
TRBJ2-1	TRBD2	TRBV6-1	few	TGTGCCAGCAGGAGGACTAGCGGTTACAATGAGCAGTTCTTC	CASRRTSGYNEQFF
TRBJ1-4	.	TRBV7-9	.	TGTGCCAGCAGTTTTGGGACAAAGAATGAAAAACTGTTTTTT	CASSFGTKNEKLFF
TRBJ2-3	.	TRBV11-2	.	TGTGCCAGCAGCGCAGGGATAGATACGCAGTATTTT	CASSAGIDTQYF
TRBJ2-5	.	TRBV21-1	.	TGTGCCAGCAGCACATCATCCCGGTACCAAGAGACCCAGTACTTC	CASSTSSRYQETQYF
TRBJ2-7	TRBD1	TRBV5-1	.	TGCGCCAGCAGCCCGGGACAGAGCTCCTACGAGCAGTACTTC	CASSPGQSSYEQYF
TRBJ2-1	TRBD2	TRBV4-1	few	TGCGCCAGCAGCCAAGATGGTACTAGCGGGGGCCACCGATATTCTTACAATGAGCAGTTCTTC	CASSQDGTSGGHRYSYNEQFF
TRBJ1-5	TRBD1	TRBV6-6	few	TGTGCCAGCAGTGGACAGGGGGGTGAGCATTTT	CASSGQGGEHF
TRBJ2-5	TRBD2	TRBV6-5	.	TGTGCCAGCAGACGGACTAGCGCTCAAGAGACCCAGTACTTC	CASRRTSAQETQYF
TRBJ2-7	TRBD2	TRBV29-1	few	TGCAGCTCCCGACTAGCTAACGACTACGAGCAGTACTTC	CSSRLANDYEQYF
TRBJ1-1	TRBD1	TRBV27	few	TGTGCCAGCAGTGGAACAGGGGACTTGGGCACTGAAGCTTTCTTT	CASSGTGDLGTEAFF